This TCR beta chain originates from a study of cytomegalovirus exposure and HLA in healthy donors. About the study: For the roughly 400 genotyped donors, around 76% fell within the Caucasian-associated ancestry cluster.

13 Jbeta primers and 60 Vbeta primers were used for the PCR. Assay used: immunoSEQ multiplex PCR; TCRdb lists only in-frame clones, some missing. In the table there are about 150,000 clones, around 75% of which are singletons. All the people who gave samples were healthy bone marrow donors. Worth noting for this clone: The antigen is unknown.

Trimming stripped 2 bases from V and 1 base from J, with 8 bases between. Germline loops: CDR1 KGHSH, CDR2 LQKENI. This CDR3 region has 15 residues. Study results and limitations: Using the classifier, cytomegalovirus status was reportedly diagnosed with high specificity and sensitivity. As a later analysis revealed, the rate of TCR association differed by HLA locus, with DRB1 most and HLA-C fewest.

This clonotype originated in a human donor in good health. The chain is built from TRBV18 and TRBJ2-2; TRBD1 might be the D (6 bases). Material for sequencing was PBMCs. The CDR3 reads CASSPDRLNTGELFF. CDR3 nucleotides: TGTGCCAGCTCACCAGACAGGTTGAACACCGGGGAGCTGTTTTTT.